This TCR beta chain emerged from a study of blood T cell repertoires in COVID-19. This clone was picked up one time. V lost 4 bases, J lost 6 bases, and 15 bases stayed unmatched. The germline V gene has CDR1 SGHTS and CDR2 YDEGEE. The CDR3 is 17 residues long. Assay: immunoSEQ multiplex PCR; the TCRdb copy retains only in-frame clones and omits some. The sample has more than 60,000 clones; approximately 88% are singletons. The chain has TRBV5-8 and TRBJ1-1; 10 nucleotides match TRBD1. The sequence was collected from a woman aged 55-70 years with COVID-19, enrolled during active disease. Input material: peripheral blood. CDR3 sequence: CASSGVISGQGTSEAFF. CDR3 nucleotides: TGTGCCAGCAGCGGCGTTATCTCGGGACAGGGGACCTCTGAAGCTTTCTTT.